What follows is one T cell receptor beta chain and its context. This sample is drawn from a study of blood T cell repertoires in COVID-19. About the research overall: From T cells, B-cell-depleted T cells, or PBMCs came the material, which was cDNA or gDNA.

Trimming left V 3 bases short and J 1 base short, with 13 bases between. The CDR3 extends over 15 amino acids. Germline CDR1 and CDR2: SGDLS and YYNGEE. As originally analysed: The assay estimated nucleated cells by amplifying reference gene primers. Method: immunoSEQ multiplex PCR; TCRdb's copy keeps in-frame clones and lacks some. V, J and clone size reflect that table, while D and trimming were determined from the DNA. In the table there are 78,000 or so clones, 83% of which are singletons. This chain links TRBV9 with TRBJ1-1; TRBD1 is a possible D gene (5 bases). The sequence derives from a woman aged 55-75 years with acute or convalescent COVID-19. The sequenced sample was peripheral blood. The CDR3, as DNA: TGTGCCAGCAGCGGACCCCCCACAGGGAACACTGAAGCTTTCTTT. Its translation: CASSGPPTGNTEAFF.